One sample yielded the 5 T cell receptor beta chains listed below, sequenced in a study of T cells after yellow fever vaccination (dated by TCRdb to about 2019). The treatment or condition label on this specimen signifies: live attenuated yellow fever vaccine strain. The library was generated by 5' RACE. Sequencing took place on an Illumina NovaSeq 6000. The public sequencing data were trimmed at Q25 with fastp and processed into clonotypes with MiXCR by TCRdb, which kept only in-frame beta chains. Rows merge per CDR3 protein into single entries with the most common DNA and genes. The sample table holds around 310,000 distinct CDR3 sequences, of which 4% to 5.5% were seen once. The biggest ten clones account for less than 20% of the sample. Source: PBMCs, taken 15 days after the yellow fever booster vaccination. These receptors were taken from a man between 18 and 35 years old who received the YFV17D yellow fever vaccine.

This clonotype was recorded at least ten times. V gene TRBV2 combines with J gene TRBJ1-5; D is unresolved. V gave up 6 bases and J gave up 0 bases, with 9 bases separating them. Germline CDR1 reads SNHLY; CDR2 reads FYNNEI. This CDR3 has 14 amino acids. The CDR3 bases are TGTGCCAGCAGGCCCGGAGGTAGCAATCAGCCCCAGCATTTT. It is translated as CASRPGGSNQPQHF.

In its sample, this clonotype was seen many times. The rearrangement uses TRBV6-5 and TRBJ2-7; D remains ambiguous. This CDR3 is 12 amino acids long. V shed 2 bases and J shed 5 bases, with 7 bases lying between them. CDR1 is MNHEY and CDR2 is SVGAGI in the germline V gene. Here the CDR3 DNA reads TGTGCCAGCAGTTACGATCCCCACGAGCAGTACGTC. It is translated as CASSYDPHEQYV.

This clonotype was recorded a few times. The chain employs TRBV11-2 and TRBJ2-2, with TRBD2 matching 15 bases. J lost 0 bases, V lost 4 bases, and 3 bases had no gene match. The CDR3 runs 18 residues. Germline CDR1 is SGHAT and CDR2 is FQNNGV. Written as DNA, the CDR3 is TGTGCCAGCAGCTCGTGGACTAGCGGGGGGGCGAACACCGGGGAGCTGTTTTTT. Its translation: CASSSWTSGGANTGELFF.

The rearrangement joins TRBV7-8 to TRBJ1-4, with D tentatively TRBD1 (5 bases). Trimming took off 5 bases at V and 7 bases at J, with 17 bases between the two ends. This CDR3 contains 15 residues. CDR1 SGHVS and CDR2 FQNEAQ come from the germline V gene. CDR3 nucleotide sequence: TGTGCCAGCAGCCCCGAGGGCCCCGGGGGTGAAAAACTGTTTTTT. It codes for CASSPEGPGGEKLFF.

The chain has TRBV4-2 and TRBJ1-6, with TRBD1 as a possible D gene (5 bases). The CDR3 runs to 16 residues. The V gene lost 0 bases and the J gene lost 7 bases, with 13 bases spanning the gap. CDR1 is LGHNA and CDR2 is YNFKEQ in the germline V gene. In nucleotides, the CDR3 is TGTGCCAGCAGCCAAGATGAAGGGGCGGCAAATTCACCCCTCCACTTT. Translated: CASSQDEGAANSPLHF.